This TCR beta chain was found in a study of regulatory T cells in long-lasting Graves disease. Study information: To qualify as persistent, Graves' disease required over 5 years of antithyroid drugs with positive TSH receptor antibodies. Findings of the study overall: Newly diagnosed disease favored TRBV20-1 and TRBJ2-1 over persistent disease.

Trimming at V came to 4 bases and at J to 1 base, leaving 9 bases not matched to a gene. The CDR3 covers 16 residues. Arm-PCR of CDR3 regions with iRepertoire HTBI primers generated TCR beta libraries. As processed by the authors: Across the samples, identification revealed some 59 TRBV and more than 11 TRBJ segments. TCRdb fed the multiplex PCR reads into MiXCR, producing one record per CDR3 protein. These V and J calls originate from TCRdb's pipeline instead of the authors' own analysis. The sample shows about 430,000 distinct CDR3 sequences, under 25% of them seen only once. In the case of this clonotype: Antigen specificity is unknown. This sequence may be a read error, since a much larger clone differs from it by one base.

Time point indicated: persistent/refractory GD, antithyroid drugs over 5 years with positive TRAb. The TCR library was prepared using RNA isolated from PBMCs. This receptor was obtained from a female donor with Graves disease. The sample in question was peripheral blood mononuclear cells (PBMCs), obtained when the disease was refractory, from a patient treated with antithyroid drugs. The J gene is TRBJ2-7, the V gene TRBV12-3 or TRBV12-4; 8 bases agree with TRBD2. CDR3 sequence reads: CASSSISGTGSYEQYF. As DNA, the CDR3 is TGTGCCAGCAGTTCCATTAGCGGGACCGGATCCTACGAGCAGTACTTC.